This is a list of T cell receptor beta chains from one sample in a study of technical replicates of blood from four donors. The data were produced by immunoSEQ multiplex PCR, yet TCRdb's version contains in-frame clones alone and is incomplete. The sample yields approximately 76,000 clones, roughly 85% seen once. Sequencing input: PBMCs. Receptors were obtained from a human donor in good health. Some clones in this sample may be carry-over from other donors' samples. CDR3s include the opening cysteine and the closing phenylalanine or tryptophan. D genes are given only for firm matches. Some rows have no size entry. The others give once, few or many, or a class for an expanded clone.

D	size	V	J	CDR3	DNA
.	.	TRBV7-9	TRBJ2-5	CASSPSGREETQYF	TGTGCCAGCAGCCCCTCTGGGCGCGAAGAGACCCAGTACTTC
TRBD1	.	TRBV2	TRBJ2-2	CASIRTGDTGELFF	TGTGCCAGCATCCGGACAGGGGACACCGGGGAGCTGTTTTTT
.	.	TRBV11-1	TRBJ2-7	CASSPREFYEQYF	TGTGCCAGCAGCCCCCGGGAGTTCTACGAGCAGTACTTC
TRBD1	.	TRBV5-3	TRBJ1-1	CARSLHIGGTVTEAFF	TGTGCCAGAAGCCTCCATATTGGAGGGACAGTAACTGAAGCTTTCTTT
TRBD1	.	TRBV6-5	TRBJ1-5	CASSLTGGGQPQHF	TGTGCCAGCAGCCTTACAGGGGGCGGGCAGCCCCAGCATTTT
TRBD2	.	TRBV6-5	TRBJ2-7	CASSLRGGPSYEQYF	TGTGCCAGCAGTCTTCGGGGGGGGCCCTCCTACGAGCAGTACTTC
.	.	TRBV30	TRBJ1-1	CAWSVRVGQAFF	TGTGCCTGGAGTGTGAGGGTCGGACAAGCTTTCTTT
TRBD1	.	TRBV19	TRBJ1-1	CASTGDRRSPEF	TGTGCCAGTACCGGGGACAGGCGCTCGCCCGAATTT
TRBD2	.	TRBV6-5	TRBJ2-7	CASTPGLALPYEQYF	TGTGCCAGCACCCCGGGACTAGCGCTACCCTACGAGCAGTACTTC
.	.	TRBV2	TRBJ2-2	CASRATASNTGELFF	TGTGCCAGCAGGGCGACAGCCTCGAACACCGGGGAGCTGTTTTTT
TRBD2	.	TRBV19	TRBJ2-1	CASSISGAKVQFF	TGTGCCAGTAGTATTAGCGGGGCAAAGGTGCAGTTCTTC
TRBD2	once	TRBV2	TRBJ2-3	CASSGTSGGTDTQYF	TGTGCCAGCAGTGGGACTAGCGGGGGCACAGATACGCAGTATTTT
.	.	TRBV7-9	TRBJ1-1	CASSLGSVNTEAFF	TGTGCCAGCAGCTTAGGTTCAGTGAACACTGAAGCTTTCTTT
.	.	TRBV5-4	TRBJ1-2	CASRLLGGDGYTF	TGTGCCAGCAGGTTACTAGGCGGTGATGGCTACACCTTC
TRBD2	.	TRBV4-2	TRBJ2-7	CASSKGLGDSYEQYF	TGTGCCAGCAGCAAAGGACTAGGGGATTCCTACGAGCAGTACTTC
.	.	TRBV6-1	TRBJ1-1	CASSEQPGQMNTEAFF	TGTGCCAGCAGTGAACAACCCGGACAGATGAACACTGAAGCTTTCTTT
.	.	TRBV4-3	TRBJ2-5	CASSQDLGGRETQYF	TGCGCCAGCAGCCAAGATTTGGGGGGAAGAGAGACCCAGTACTTC
.	few	TRBV7-2	TRBJ2-1	CASSGLRGPAGRFF	TGTGCCAGCAGCGGTCTGCGGGGCCCGGCCGGTCGGTTCTTC
.	.	TRBV9	TRBJ2-2	CASSATVTGELFF	TGTGCCAGCAGCGCCACAGTTACCGGGGAGCTGTTTTTT
TRBD1	.	TRBV4-1	TRBJ2-2	CASSRLGQGGGELFF	TGCGCCAGCAGCCGCCTCGGACAGGGAGGAGGGGAGCTGTTTTTT
.	.	TRBV6-4	TRBJ2-3	CASRGGPDTQYF	TGTGCCAGCAGGGGGGGGCCGGATACGCAGTATTTT
.	.	TRBV6-5	TRBJ2-7	CASSSGSHEQYF	TGTGCCAGCAGTTCTGGTAGTCACGAGCAGTACTTC
TRBD1	.	TRBV6-1	TRBJ1-6	CASSETGGSRSPLHF	TGTGCCAGCAGTGAAACAGGGGGAAGTCGATCACCCCTCCACTTT
.	.	TRBV27	TRBJ2-7	CASSFSLQGIEQYF	TGTGCCAGCAGTTTCTCCCTCCAGGGGATCGAGCAGTACTTC
.	.	TRBV4-1	TRBJ1-5	CASSQDGGAQNQPQHF	TGCGCCAGCAGCCAAGATGGGGGGGCGCAGAATCAGCCCCAGCATTTT
TRBD2	few	TRBV14	TRBJ2-1	CASSRTLAGAYNEQFF	TGTGCCAGCAGCCGAACACTAGCGGGGGCCTACAATGAGCAGTTCTTC
.	.	TRBV27	TRBJ2-7	CASSSQTGKLYYEQYF	TGTGCCAGCAGTTCCCAAACAGGGAAGCTATACTACGAGCAGTACTTC
TRBD1	.	TRBV5-1	TRBJ2-7	CASSFSDRDYEQYF	TGCGCCAGCAGCTTTTCGGACAGGGACTACGAGCAGTACTTC
TRBD2	.	TRBV7-8	TRBJ2-5	CASSPGLVGLETQYF	TGTGCCAGCAGCCCCGGACTAGTCGGGTTAGAGACCCAGTACTTC
.	.	TRBV27	TRBJ2-2	CASSFVAAGTRELFF	TGTGCCAGCAGTTTTGTAGCCGCGGGGACCCGGGAGCTGTTTTTT
TRBD1	few	TRBV5-8	TRBJ1-5	CASVQGVSHGNQPQHF	TGTGCCAGCGTCCAGGGGGTATCTCATGGCAATCAGCCCCAGCATTTT
.	.	TRBV4-1	TRBJ2-6	CASSQQYSGANVLTF	TGCGCCAGCAGCCAACAGTACTCTGGGGCCAACGTCCTGACTTTC
TRBD1	.	TRBV10-3	TRBJ1-3	CAISPGDSGSGNTIYF	TGTGCCATCAGTCCCGGGGACAGCGGGTCTGGAAACACCATATATTTT
TRBD2	.	TRBV5-1	TRBJ2-7	CASSWGGVAGVVEQYF	TGCGCCAGCAGCTGGGGGGGGGTTGCGGGAGTTGTCGAGCAGTACTTC
TRBD2	.	TRBV5-1	TRBJ2-1	CASSSLAGASYNEQFF	TGCGCCAGCAGCTCACTAGCGGGGGCCTCCTACAATGAGCAGTTCTTC
TRBD1	.	TRBV27	TRBJ1-1	CASSQTGTGYTEAFF	TGTGCCAGCAGCCAAACCGGGACAGGGTACACTGAAGCTTTCTTT
TRBD2	.	TRBV5-8	TRBJ2-2	CASSLGLAGASGELFF	TGTGCCAGCAGCCTCGGACTAGCGGGGGCGAGCGGGGAGCTGTTTTTT
.	.	TRBV7-9	TRBJ2-2	CASSLVAWRADGELFF	TGTGCCAGCAGCTTAGTGGCGTGGAGGGCTGACGGGGAGCTGTTTTTT
TRBD1	.	TRBV4-2	TRBJ2-1	CASSPGQGFNEQFF	TGTGCCAGCAGCCCGGGACAGGGGTTCAATGAGCAGTTCTTC
.	.	TRBV7-8	TRBJ1-2	CASSLGYGGKNYGYTF	TGTGCCAGCAGCTTAGGGTATGGAGGGAAAAACTATGGCTACACCTTC
TRBD2	.	TRBV5-1	TRBJ2-5	CASSRGLAGAQETQYF	TGCGCCAGCAGCCGCGGACTAGCGGGGGCCCAAGAGACCCAGTACTTC